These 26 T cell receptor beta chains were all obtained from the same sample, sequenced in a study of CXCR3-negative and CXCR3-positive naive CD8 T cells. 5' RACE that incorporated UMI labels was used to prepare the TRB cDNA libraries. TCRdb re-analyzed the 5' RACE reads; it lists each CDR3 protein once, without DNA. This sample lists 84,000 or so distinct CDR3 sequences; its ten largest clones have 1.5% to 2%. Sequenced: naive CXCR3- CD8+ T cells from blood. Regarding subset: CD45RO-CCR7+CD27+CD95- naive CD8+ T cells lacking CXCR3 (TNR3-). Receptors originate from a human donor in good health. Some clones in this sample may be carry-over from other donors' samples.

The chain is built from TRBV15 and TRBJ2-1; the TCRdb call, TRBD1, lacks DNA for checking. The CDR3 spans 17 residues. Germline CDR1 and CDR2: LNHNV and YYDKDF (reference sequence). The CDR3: CATSRPGGQSSYNEQFF.

CDR3 residues: CASSQPGEETQYF. This rearrangement joins TRBV4-1 to TRBJ2-5; the D call of TRBD1 rests on TCRdb alone, since no DNA is present to check it. The CDR3 totals 13 residues. CDR1 MGHRA and CDR2 YSYEKL come from the germline V gene.

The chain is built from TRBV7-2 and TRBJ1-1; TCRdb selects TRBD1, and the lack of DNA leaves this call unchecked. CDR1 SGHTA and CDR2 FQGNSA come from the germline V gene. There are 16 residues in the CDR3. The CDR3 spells CASSGRQGALSTEAFF.

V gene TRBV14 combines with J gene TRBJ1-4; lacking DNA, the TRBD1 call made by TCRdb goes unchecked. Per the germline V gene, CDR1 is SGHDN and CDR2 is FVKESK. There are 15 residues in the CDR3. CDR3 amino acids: CASSQEGRSNEKLFF.

Here the CDR3 reads CASSSPGQGSSYNEQFF. The V gene is TRBV7-6, the J gene TRBJ2-1; the D call from TCRdb, TRBD1, cannot be confirmed without DNA. Germline CDR1 SGHVS, CDR2 FNYEAQ. CDR3 length equals 17 residues.

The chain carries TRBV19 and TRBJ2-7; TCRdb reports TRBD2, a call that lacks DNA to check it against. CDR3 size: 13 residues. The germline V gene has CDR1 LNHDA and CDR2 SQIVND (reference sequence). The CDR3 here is CASSPTILYEQYF.

The CDR3: CASSDIRNADTQYF. The V call is TRBV25-1, the J call TRBJ2-3. In germline, CDR1 is MGHDK, CDR2 SYGVNS. The CDR3 sequence is 14 residues long. Full variable domain (outside the CDR3, taken from reference TRBV25-1 and TRBJ2-3): EADIYQTPRYLVIGTGKKITLECSQTMGHDKMYWYQQDPGMELHLIHYSYGVNSTEKGDLSSESTVSRIRTEHFPLTLESARPSHTSQYLCASSDIRNADTQYFGPGTRLTVL.

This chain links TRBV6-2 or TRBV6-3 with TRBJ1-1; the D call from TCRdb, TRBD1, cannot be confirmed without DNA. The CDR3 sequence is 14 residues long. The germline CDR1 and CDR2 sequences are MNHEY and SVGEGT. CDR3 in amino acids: CASSERQDVAEAFF.

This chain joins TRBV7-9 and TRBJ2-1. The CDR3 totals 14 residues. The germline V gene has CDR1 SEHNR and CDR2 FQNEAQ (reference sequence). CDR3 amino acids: CASSLAGSRNEQFF.

CDR3 amino acids: CASSITPLTGVFF. V is TRBV19 and J is TRBJ1-1; TCRdb designates TRBD1, a call that cannot be tested without DNA. The CDR3 sequence is 13 residues long. The germline V gene encodes CDR1 LNHDA and CDR2 SQIVND (reference sequence).

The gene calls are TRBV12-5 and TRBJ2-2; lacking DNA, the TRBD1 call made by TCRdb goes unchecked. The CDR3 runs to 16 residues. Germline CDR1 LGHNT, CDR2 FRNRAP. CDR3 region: CASGPPGQENTGELFF.

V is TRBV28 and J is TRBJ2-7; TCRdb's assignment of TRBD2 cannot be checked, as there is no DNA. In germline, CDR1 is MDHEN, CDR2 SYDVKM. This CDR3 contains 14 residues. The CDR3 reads CASSLRALTYEQYF.

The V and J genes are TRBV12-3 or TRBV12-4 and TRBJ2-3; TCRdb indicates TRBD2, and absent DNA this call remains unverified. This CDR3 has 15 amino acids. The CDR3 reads CASGRGGLVADTQYF.

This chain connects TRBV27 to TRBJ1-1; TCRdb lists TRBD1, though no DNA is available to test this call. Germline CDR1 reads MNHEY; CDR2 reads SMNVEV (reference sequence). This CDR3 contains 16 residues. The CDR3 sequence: CASSLGTGVMNTEAFF.

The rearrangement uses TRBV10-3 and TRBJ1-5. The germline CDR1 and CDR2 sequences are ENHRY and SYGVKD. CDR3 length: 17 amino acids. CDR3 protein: CAISEPMEGSSNQPQHF.

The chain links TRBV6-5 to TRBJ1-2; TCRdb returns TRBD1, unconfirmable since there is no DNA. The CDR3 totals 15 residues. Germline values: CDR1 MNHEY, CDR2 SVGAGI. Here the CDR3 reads CASSYGGPGGRGYTF.

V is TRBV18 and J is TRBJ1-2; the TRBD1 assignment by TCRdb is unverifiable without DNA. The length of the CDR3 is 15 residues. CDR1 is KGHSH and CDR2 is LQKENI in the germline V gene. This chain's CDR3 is CASSPTRDRDYGYTF.

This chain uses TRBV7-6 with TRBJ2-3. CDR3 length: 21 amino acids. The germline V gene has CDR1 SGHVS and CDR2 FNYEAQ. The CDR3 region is CASSLGSLSVLTHTHADTQYF.

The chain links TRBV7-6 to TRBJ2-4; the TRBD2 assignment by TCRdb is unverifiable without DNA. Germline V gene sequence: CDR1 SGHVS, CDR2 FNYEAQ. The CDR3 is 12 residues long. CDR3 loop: CASSSFEGLQYF. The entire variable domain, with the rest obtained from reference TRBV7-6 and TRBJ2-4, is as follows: GAGVSQSPRYKVTKRGQDVALRCDPISGHVSLYWYRQALGQGPEFLTYFNYEAQQDKSGLPNDRFSAERPEGSISTLTIQRTEQRDSAMYRCASSSFEGLQYFGAGTRLSVL.

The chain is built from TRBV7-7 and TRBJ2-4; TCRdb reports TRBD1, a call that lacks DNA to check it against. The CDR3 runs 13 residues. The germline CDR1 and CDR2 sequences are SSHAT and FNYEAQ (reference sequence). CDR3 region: CASSSRQGDIQYF.

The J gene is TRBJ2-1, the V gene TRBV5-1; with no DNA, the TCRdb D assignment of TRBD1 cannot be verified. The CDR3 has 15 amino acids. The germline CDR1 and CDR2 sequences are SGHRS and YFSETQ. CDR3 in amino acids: CASSTGTGWSDEQFF.

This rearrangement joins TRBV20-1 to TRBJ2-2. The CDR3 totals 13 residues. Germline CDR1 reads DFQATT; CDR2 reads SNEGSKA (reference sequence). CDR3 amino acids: CSASGENTGELFF.

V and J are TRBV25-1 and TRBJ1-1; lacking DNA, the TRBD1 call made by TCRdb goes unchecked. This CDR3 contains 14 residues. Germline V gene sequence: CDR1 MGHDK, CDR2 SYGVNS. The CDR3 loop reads CASSVGQLNTEAFF.

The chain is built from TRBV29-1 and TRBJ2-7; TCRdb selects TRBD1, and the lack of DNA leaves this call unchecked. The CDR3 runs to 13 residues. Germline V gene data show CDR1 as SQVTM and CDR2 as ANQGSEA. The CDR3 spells CSVESGRNYEQYF.

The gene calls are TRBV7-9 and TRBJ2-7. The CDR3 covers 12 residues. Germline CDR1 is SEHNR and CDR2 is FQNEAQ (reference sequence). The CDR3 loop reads CASSSGDYEQYF.

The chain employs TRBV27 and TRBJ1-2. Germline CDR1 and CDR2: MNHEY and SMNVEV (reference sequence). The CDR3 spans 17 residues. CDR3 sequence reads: CASSPTSGRVRGYGYTF.